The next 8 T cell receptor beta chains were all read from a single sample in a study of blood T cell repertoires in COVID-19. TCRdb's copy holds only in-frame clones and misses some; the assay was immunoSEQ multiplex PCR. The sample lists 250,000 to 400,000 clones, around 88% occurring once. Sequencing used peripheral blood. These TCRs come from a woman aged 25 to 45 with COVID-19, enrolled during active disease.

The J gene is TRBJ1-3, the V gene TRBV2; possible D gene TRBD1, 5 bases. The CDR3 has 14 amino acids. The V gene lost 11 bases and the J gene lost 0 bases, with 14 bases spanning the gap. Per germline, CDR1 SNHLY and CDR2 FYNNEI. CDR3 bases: TGTGCCCCGAAACGACAGACCTCTGGAAACACCATATATTTT. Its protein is CAPKRQTSGNTIYF.

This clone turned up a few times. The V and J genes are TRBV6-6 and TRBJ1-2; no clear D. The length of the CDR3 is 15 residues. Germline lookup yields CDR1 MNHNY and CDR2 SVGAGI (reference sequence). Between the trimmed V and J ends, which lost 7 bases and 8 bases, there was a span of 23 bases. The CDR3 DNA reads TGTGCCAGCACCTACTCCCTGGGCTCCATGAGCGGCTACACCTTC. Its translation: CASTYSLGSMSGYTF.

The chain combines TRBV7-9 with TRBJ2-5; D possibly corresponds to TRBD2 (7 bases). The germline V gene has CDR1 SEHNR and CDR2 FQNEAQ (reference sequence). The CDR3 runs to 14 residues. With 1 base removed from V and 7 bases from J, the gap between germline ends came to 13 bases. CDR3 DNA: TGTGCCAGCAGCTTAGAGTCGGCGGGGGCGACCCAGTACTTC. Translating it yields CASSLESAGATQYF.

CDR3 residues: CASSLGRGEGYGYTF. The CDR3 DNA reads TGTGCCAGCAGCTTAGGGAGGGGCGAAGGCTATGGCTACACCTTC. J is TRBJ1-2 and V is TRBV7-9, with a possible D match to TRBD1 (5 bases). V gave up 1 base and J gave up 4 bases, with 13 bases separating them. The CDR3 contains 15 residues. Germline V gene sequence: CDR1 SEHNR, CDR2 FQNEAQ (reference sequence).

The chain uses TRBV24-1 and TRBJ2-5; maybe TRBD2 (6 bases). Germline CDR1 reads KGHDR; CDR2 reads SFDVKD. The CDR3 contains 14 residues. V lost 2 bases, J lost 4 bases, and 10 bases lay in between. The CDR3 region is CATSDSGTAETQYF. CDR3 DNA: TGTGCCACCAGTGATTCCGGGACTGCAGAGACCCAGTACTTC.

This chain's CDR3 is CAWSTGTGNEKLFF. For the CDR3, the DNA is TGTGCCTGGAGCACCGGGACAGGGAATGAAAAACTGTTTTTT. The chain joins TRBV30 to TRBJ1-4, with TRBD1 identical over 9 bases. Germline trimming cut 3 bases from V and 5 bases from J; bases unmatched to any gene: 4. Germline V CDR1 and CDR2: GTSNPN, SVGIG (reference sequence). The CDR3 spans 14 residues.

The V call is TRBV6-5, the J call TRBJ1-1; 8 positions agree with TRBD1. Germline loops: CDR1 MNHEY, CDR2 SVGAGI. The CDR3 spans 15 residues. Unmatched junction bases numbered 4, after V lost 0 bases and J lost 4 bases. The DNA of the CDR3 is TGTGCCAGCAGTTACTCGTCAGGGGGCTTCACTGAAGCTTTCTTT. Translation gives CASSYSSGGFTEAFF.

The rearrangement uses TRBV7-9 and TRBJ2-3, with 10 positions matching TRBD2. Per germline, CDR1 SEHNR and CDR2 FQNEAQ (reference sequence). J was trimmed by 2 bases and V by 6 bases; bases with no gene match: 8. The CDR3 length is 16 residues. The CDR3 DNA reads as TGTGCCAGCAGGGGAGCCACTAGCGGGAACACAGATACGCAGTATTTT. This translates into CASRGATSGNTDTQYF.